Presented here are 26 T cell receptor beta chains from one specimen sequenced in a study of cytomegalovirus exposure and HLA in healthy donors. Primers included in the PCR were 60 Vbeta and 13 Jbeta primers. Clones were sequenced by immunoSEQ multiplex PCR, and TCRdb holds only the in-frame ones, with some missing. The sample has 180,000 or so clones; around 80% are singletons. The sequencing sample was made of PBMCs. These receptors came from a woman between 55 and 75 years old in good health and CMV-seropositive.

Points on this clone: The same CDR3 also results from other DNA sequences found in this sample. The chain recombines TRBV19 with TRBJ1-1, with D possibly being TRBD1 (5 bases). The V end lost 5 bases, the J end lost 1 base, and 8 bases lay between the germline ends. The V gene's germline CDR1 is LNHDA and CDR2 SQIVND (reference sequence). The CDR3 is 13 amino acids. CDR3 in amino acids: CASSLQGNTEAFF. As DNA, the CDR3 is TGTGCCAGTAGTCTGCAGGGGAACACTGAAGCTTTCTTT.

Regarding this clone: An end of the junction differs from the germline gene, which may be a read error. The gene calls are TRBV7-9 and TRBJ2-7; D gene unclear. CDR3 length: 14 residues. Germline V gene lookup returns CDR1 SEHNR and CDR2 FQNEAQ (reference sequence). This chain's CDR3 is CASSTPSGSSEQYF. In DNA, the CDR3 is TGTGCCAGCAGCACTCCATCGGGTTCCTCCGAGCAGTACTTC. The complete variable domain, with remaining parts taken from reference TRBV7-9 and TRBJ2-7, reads DTGVSQNPRHKITKRGQNVTFRCDPISEHNRLYWYRQTLGQGPEFLTYFQNEAQLEKSRLLSDRFSAERPKGSFSTLEIQRTEQGDSAMYLCASSTPSGSSEQYFGPGTRLTVT.

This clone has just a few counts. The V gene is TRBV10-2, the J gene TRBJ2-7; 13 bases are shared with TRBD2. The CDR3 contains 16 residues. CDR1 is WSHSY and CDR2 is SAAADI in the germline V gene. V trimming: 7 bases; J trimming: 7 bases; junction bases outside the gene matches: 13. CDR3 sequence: CASTPGGLAGVSEQYF. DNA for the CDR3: TGCGCCAGCACCCCGGGAGGACTAGCGGGAGTAAGTGAGCAGTACTTC.

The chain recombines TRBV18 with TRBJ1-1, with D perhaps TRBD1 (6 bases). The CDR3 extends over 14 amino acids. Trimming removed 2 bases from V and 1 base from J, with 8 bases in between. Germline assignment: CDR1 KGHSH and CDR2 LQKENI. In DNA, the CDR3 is TGTGCCAGCTCACCAAAACAGGGGAACACTGAAGCTTTCTTT. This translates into CASSPKQGNTEAFF.

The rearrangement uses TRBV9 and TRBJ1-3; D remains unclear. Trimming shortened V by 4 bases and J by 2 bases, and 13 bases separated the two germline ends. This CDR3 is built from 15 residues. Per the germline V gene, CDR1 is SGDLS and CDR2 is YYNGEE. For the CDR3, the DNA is TGTGCCAGCAGCCCAGCGAGGGCAGCTGGAAACACCATATATTTT. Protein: CASSPARAAGNTIYF.

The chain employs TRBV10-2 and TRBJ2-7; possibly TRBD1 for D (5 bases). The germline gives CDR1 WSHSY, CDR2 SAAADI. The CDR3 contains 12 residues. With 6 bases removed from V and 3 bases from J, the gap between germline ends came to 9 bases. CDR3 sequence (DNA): TGCGCCAGCAGGCTACAGGTCTACGAGCAGTACTTC. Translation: CASRLQVYEQYF.

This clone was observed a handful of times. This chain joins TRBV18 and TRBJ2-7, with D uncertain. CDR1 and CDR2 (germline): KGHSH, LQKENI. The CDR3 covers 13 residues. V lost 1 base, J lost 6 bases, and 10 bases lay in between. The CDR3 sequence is CASSPQRLGEQYF. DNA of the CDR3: TGTGCCAGCTCACCACAGAGACTGGGCGAGCAGTACTTC.

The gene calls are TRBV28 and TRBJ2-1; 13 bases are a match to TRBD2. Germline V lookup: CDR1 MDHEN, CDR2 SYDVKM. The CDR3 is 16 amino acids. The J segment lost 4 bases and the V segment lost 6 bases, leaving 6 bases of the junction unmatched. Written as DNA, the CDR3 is TGTGCCAGCAGACCAGGACTAGCGGGGGCTTACAATGAGCAGTTCTTC. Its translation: CASRPGLAGAYNEQFF.

In DNA form, the CDR3 reads TGTGCCAGCAGTGAAGCGCTTCAGGTGACTCAGTACTTC. It codes for CASSEALQVTQYF. The genes are TRBV2 and TRBJ2-4; D gene uncertain. The CDR3 is 13 amino acids. Germline assignment: CDR1 SNHLY and CDR2 FYNNEI. Trimming removed 0 bases from V and 12 bases from J, with 12 bases in between.

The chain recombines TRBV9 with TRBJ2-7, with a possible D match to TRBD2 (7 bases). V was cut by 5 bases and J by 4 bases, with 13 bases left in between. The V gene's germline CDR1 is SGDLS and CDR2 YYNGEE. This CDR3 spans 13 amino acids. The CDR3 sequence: CASSYGGQYEQYF. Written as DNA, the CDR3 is TGTGCCAGCAGTTACGGGGGGCAATACGAGCAGTACTTC.

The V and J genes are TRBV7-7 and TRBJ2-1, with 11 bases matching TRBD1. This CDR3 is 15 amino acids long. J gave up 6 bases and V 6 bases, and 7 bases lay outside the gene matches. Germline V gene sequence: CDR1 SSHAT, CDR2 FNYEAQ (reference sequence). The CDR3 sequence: CASSFGTGGVNEQFF. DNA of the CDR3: TGTGCCAGCAGTTTCGGGACAGGGGGAGTCAATGAGCAGTTCTTC. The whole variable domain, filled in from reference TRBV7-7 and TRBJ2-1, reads GAGVSQSPRYKVTKRGQDVTLRCDPISSHATLYWYQQALGQGPEFLTYFNYEAQPDKSGLPSDRFSAERPEGSISTLTIQRTEQRDSAMYRCASSFGTGGVNEQFFGPGTRLTVL.

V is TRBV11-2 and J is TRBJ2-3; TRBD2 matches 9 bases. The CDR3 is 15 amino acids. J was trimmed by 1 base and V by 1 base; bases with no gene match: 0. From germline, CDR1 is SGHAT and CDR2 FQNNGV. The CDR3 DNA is TGTGCCAGCAGCTTAGTAGCGGGGGGCACAGATACGCAGTATTTT. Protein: CASSLVAGGTDTQYF.

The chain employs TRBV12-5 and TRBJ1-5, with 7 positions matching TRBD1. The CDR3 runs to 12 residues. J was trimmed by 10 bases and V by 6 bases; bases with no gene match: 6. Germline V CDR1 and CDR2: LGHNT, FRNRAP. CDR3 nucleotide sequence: TGTGCTAGTGGGAGATGGGACAGTCCCCAGCATTTT. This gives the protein CASGRWDSPQHF. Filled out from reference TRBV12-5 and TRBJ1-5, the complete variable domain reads DARVTQTPRHKVTEMGQEVTMRCQPILGHNTVFWYRQTMMQGLELLAYFRNRAPLDDSGMPKDRFSAEMPDATLATLKIQPSEPRDSAVYFCASGRWDSPQHFGDGTRLSIL.

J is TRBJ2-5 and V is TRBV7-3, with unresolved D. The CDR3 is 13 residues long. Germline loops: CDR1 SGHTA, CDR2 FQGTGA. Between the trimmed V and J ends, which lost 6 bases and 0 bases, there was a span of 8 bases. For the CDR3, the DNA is TGTGCCAGCAGTCAGAACAACCAAGAGACCCAGTACTTC. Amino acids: CASSQNNQETQYF.

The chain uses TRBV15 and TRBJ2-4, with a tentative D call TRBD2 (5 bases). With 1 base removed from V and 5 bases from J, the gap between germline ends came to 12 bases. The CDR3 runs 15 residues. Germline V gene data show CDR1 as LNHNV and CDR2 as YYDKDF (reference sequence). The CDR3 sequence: CATSRVTALENIQYF. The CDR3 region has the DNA TGTGCCACCAGCAGAGTAACAGCACTAGAAAACATTCAGTACTTC.

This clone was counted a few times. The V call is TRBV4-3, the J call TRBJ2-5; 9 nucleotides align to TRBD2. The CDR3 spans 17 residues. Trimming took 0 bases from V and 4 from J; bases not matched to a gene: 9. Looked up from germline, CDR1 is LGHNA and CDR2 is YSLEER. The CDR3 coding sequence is TGCGCCAGCAGCCAAGATCCCCAGCGGGGGGCCTCAGAGACCCAGTACTTC. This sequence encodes CASSQDPQRGASETQYF.

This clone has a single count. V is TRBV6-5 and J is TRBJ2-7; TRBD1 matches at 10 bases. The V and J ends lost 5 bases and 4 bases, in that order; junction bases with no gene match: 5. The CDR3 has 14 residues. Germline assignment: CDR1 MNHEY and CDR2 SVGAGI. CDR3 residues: CASSPRDRGYEQYF. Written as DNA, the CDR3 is TGTGCCAGCAGTCCCCGGGACAGGGGTTACGAGCAGTACTTC.

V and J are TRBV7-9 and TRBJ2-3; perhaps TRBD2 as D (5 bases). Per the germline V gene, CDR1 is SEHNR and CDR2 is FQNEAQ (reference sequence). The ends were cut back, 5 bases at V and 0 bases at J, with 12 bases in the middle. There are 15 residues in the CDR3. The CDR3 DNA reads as TGTGCCAGCAGCAACTCCGGGATTAGCACAGATACGCAGTATTTT. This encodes CASSNSGISTDTQYF.

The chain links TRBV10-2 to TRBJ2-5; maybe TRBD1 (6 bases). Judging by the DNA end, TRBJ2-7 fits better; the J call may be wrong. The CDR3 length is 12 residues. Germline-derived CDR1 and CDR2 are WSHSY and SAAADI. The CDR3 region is CASRGQYYEQYF. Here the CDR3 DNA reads TGCGCCAGCAGAGGACAGTATTACGAGCAGTACTTC.

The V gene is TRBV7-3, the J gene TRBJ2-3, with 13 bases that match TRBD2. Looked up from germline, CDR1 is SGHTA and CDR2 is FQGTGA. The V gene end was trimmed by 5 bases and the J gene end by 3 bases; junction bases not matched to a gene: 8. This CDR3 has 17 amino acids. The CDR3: CASSKGTSGVGTDTQYF. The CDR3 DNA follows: TGTGCCAGCAGCAAAGGGACTAGCGGGGTGGGGACAGATACGCAGTATTTT.

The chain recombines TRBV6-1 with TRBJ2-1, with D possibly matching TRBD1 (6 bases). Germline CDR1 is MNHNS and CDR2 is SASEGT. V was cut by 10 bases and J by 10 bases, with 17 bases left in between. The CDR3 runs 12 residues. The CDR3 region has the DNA TGTGCCACCAATCCAGGGGTAGAGGAGCAGTTCTTC. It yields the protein CATNPGVEEQFF.

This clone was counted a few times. The CDR3 DNA is TGCGCCAGCAGCTTGATGTCAGAGCAGTTCTTC. Its protein product is CASSLMSEQFF. This chain connects TRBV5-1 to TRBJ2-1, with no clear D. The V end was cut by 1 base, the J end by 10 bases, with 6 bases between. The CDR3 is made up of 11 amino acids. Germline CDR1 SGHRS, CDR2 YFSETQ.

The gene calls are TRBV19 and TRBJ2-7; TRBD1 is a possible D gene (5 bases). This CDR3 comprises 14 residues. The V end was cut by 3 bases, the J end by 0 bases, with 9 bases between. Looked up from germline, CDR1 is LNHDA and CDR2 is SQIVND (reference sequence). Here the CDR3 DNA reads TGTGCCAGTAGTATGGGGCAGTTCTCCTACGAGCAGTACTTC. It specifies CASSMGQFSYEQYF.

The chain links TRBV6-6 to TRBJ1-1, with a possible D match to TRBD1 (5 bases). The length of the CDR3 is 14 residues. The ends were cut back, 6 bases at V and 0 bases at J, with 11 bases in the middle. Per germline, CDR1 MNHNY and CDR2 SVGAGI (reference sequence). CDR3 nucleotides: TGTGCCAGCAGCTCGGGGGGAGTGAACACTGAAGCTTTCTTT. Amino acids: CASSSGGVNTEAFF.

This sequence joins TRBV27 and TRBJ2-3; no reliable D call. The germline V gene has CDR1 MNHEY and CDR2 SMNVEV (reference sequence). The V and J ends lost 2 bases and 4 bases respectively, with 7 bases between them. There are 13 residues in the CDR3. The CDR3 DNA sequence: TGTGCCAGCAGTTTACGAGAACCAGATACGCAGTATTTT. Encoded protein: CASSLREPDTQYF.

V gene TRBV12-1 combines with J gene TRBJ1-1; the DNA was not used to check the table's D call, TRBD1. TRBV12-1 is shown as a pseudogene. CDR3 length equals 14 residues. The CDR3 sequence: CASSRTGMNTEAFF. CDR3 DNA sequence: TGTGCCAGCAGCCGGACAGGGATGAACACTGAAGCTTTCTTT.